This T cell receptor beta chain was captured by sequencing in a study of shared clonotypes between healthy human individuals. Findings and caveats of the study: Tissue TCR repertoires likely differ from these blood-only repertoires. A generally larger estimated richness was seen in naive subsets than in memory subsets. Approximately 5.1% was the fraction of naive CD4 clonotypes found shared across four donors.

The CDR3 runs 11 residues. CDR1 is SNHLY and CDR2 is FYNNEI in the germline V gene. Trimming removed 8 bases from V and 0 bases from J, with 5 bases in between. About this clone itself: Its antigen is not known. This sample also contains other DNA sequences that code for the same CDR3.

The data were produced by immunoSEQ multiplex PCR, yet TCRdb's version contains in-frame clones alone and is incomplete. The table shows fewer than 1.6 million clones, with approximately 98.5% occurring only once. The material sequenced was naive CD4+ T cells sorted from blood. This sample's subset: CD45RA+ positively selected. The chain couples TRBV2 to TRBJ2-7; the D gene is possibly TRBD2 (5 bases). This TCR was recovered from a man younger than 45 in good health. The CDR3 is CASRGSYEQYF. CDR3 nucleotides: TGTGCCAGCCGGGGCTCCTACGAGCAGTACTTC.